The clone carrying this TCR beta chain has more than one count but fewer than ten. As yet, its antigen is unknown. This sample was taken from a study of identical twins. The authors used template switching to add a universal primer site and gave cDNA unique molecular identifiers. TCRdb used MiXCR to reprocess the 5' RACE reads, holding one entry per CDR3 protein. Of 1.5 million to 2 million distinct CDR3 sequences in the sample, about 31% are singletons; the top ten hold about 0.25%. Study-wide findings and caveats: Cord blood beta clonotypes that were abundant carried fewer insertions, and memory repertoires showed no such trend.

The CDR3 contains 16 residues. Germline lookup yields CDR1 SGHTA and CDR2 FQGNSA. V was pared by 5 bases and J by 4 bases, with 11 bases of the junction left unmatched. The sample consisted of cord blood. The source of this sequence is a newborn girl in good health. The chain is built from TRBV7-2 and TRBJ1-2; 9 positions match TRBD1. This chain's CDR3 is CASSPAGTGYSYGYTF. The CDR3 DNA reads TGTGCCAGCAGCCCAGCCGGGACAGGGTATAGCTATGGCTACACCTTC.